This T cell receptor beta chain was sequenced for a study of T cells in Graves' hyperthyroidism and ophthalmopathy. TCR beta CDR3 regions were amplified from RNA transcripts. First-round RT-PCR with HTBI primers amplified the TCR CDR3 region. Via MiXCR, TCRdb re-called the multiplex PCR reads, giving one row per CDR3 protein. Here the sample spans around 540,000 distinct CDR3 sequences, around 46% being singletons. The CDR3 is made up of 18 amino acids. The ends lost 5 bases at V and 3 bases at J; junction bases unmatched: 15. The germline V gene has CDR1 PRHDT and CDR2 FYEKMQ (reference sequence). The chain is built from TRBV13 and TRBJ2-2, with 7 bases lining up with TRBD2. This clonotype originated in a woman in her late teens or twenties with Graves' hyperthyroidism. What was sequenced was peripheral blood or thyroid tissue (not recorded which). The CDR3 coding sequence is TGTGCCAGCAGCCCTGGGGGAGAGGCGGGAGAGGACACCGGGGAGCTGTTTTTT. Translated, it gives CASSPGGEAGEDTGELFF. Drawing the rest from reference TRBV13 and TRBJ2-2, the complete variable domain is AAGVIQSPRHLIKEKRETATLKCYPIPRHDTVYWYQQGPGQDPQFLISFYEKMQSDKGSIPDRFSAQQFSDYHSELNMSSLELGDSALYFCASSPGGEAGEDTGELFFGEGSRLTVL.